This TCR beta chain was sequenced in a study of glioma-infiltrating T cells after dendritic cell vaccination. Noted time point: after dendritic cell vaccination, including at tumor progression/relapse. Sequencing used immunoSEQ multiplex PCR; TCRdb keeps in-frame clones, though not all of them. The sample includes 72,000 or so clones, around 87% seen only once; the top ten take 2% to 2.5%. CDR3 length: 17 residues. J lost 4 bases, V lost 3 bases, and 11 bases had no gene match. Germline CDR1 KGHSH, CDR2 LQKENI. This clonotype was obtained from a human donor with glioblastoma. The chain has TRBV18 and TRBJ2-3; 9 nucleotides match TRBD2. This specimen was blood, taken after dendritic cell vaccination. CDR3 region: CASSPLGAGGGSDTQYF. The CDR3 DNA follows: TGTGCCAGCTCACCCCTCGGAGCGGGAGGAGGGTCAGATACGCAGTATTTT.